This entry concerns a single T cell receptor (beta chain). The repertoire was sequenced with immunoSEQ multiplex PCR; TCRdb's copy has only in-frame clones and lacks some. This table holds some 300,000 clones, about nine tenths found once. This entry belongs to a study of blood T cell repertoires in COVID-19. Assignments of participants to cohorts depended upon their own reported clinical history. Trimming took 4 bases from V and 5 from J, leaving 14 bases between them. The CDR3 has 14 amino acids. CDR1 is LGHDT and CDR2 is YNNKEL in the germline V gene (reference sequence). Sequenced input: PBMCs or T cells enriched from blood (not recorded which). The sequence was obtained from a woman in her forties or fifties who had been exposed to COVID-19. The chain is built from TRBV3-1 (or the pseudogene TRBV3-2) and TRBJ1-1, with D hard to call. The CDR3 protein is CASSPREGWTEAFF. The CDR3 bases are TGTGCCAGCAGCCCCCGGGAGGGCTGGACTGAAGCTTTCTTT.